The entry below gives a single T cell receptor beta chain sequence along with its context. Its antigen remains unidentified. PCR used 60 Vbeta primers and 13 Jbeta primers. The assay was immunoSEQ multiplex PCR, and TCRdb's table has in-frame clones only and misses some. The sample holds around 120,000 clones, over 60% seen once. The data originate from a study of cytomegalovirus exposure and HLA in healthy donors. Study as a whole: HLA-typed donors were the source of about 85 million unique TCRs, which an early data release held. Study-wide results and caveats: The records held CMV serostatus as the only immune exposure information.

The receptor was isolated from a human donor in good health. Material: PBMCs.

This CDR3 reads CASYRAYSNQPQHF. The CDR3 DNA reads TGTGCCAGCTACAGGGCTTATAGCAATCAGCCCCAGCATTTT. V usage is TRBV28 and J usage is TRBJ1-5; D is possibly TRBD1 (6 bases). Trimming took 8 bases from V and 0 from J, leaving 11 bases between them. The germline gives CDR1 MDHEN, CDR2 SYDVKM. This CDR3 has 14 residues.